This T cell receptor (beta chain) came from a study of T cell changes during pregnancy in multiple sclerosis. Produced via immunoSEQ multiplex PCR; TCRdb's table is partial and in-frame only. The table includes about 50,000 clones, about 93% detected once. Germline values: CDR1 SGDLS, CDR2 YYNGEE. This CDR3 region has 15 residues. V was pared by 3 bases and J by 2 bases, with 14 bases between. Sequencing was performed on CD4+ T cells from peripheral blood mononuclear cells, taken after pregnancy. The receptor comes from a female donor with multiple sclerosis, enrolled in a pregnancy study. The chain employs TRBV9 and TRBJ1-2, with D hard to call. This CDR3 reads CASSAPTTGNYGYTF. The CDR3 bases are TGTGCCAGCAGCGCGCCAACGACGGGAAACTATGGCTACACCTTC.